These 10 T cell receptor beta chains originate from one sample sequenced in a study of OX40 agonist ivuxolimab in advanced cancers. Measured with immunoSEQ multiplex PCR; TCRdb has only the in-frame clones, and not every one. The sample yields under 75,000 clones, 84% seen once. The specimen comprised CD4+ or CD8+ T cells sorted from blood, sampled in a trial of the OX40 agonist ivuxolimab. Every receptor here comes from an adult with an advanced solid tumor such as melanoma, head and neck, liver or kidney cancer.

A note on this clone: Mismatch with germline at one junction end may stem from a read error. DNA for the CDR3: TGTGCTAGCAGCCGGGACAGGGGGTCCGGGACCCAGTACTTC. This encodes CASSRDRGSGTQYF. The chain carries TRBV7-7 and TRBJ2-5, with TRBD1 matching over 11 bases. CDR1 and CDR2 (germline): SSHAT, FNYEAQ (reference sequence). The CDR3 totals 14 residues.

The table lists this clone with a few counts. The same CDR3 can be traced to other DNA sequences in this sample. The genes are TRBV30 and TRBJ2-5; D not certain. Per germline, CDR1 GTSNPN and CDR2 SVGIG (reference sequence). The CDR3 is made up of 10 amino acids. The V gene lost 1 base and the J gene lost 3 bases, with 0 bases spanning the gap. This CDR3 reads CAWSEETQYF. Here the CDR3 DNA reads TGTGCCTGGAGTGAAGAGACCCAGTACTTC.

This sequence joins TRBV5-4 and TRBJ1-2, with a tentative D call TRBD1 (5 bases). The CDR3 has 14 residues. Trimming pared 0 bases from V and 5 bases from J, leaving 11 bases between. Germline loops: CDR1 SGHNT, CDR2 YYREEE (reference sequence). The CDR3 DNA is TGTGCCAGCAGCTTGGTTCAGGGCGGGTATGGCTACACCTTC. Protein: CASSLVQGGYGYTF.

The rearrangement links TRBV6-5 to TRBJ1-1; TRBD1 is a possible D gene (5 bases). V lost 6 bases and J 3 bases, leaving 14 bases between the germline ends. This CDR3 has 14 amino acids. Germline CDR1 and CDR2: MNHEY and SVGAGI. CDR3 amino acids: CASSPPRGDTEAFF. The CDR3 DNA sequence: TGTGCCAGCAGCCCCCCTAGGGGAGACACTGAAGCTTTCTTT.

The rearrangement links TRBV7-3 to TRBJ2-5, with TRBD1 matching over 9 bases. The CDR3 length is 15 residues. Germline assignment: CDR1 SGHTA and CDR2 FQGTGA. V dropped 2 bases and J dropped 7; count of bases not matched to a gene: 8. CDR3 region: CASSLGPDRGGTQYF. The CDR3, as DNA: TGTGCCAGCAGCTTAGGTCCGGACAGGGGAGGGACCCAGTACTTC.

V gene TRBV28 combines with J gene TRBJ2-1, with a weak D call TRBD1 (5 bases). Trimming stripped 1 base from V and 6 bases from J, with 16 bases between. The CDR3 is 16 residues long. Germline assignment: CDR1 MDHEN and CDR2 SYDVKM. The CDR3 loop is CASSLYSTQRGNEQFF. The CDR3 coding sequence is TGTGCCAGCAGTTTATACAGCACGCAAAGGGGCAATGAGCAGTTCTTC.

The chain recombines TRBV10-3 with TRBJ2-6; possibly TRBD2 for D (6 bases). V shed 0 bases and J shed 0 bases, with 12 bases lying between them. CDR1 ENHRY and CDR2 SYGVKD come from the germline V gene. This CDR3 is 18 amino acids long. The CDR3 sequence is CAISESQGGASGANVLTF. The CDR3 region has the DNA TGTGCCATCAGTGAGTCCCAGGGAGGCGCCTCTGGGGCCAACGTCCTGACTTTC.

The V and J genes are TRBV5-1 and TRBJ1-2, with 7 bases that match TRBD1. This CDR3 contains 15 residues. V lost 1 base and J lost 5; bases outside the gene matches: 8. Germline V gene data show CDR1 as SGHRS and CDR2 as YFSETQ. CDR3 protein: CASSLSGQILYGYTF. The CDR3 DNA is TGCGCCAGCAGCTTGTCGGGACAGATATTATATGGCTACACCTTC.

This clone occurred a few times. DNA of the CDR3: TGTGCCAGCAGCCAGTCCGGGACAGGGGATGGAAGTGGCTACACCTTC. It yields the protein CASSQSGTGDGSGYTF. This chain uses TRBV14 with TRBJ1-2, with 10 positions matching TRBD1. This CDR3 is 16 amino acids long. Germline assignment: CDR1 SGHDN and CDR2 FVKESK. V trimming: 3 bases; J trimming: 7 bases; junction bases outside the gene matches: 11.

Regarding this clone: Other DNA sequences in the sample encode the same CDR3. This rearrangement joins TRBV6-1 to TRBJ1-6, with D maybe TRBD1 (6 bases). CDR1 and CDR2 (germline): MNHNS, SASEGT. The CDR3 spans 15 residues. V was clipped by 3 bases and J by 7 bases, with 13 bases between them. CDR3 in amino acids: CASSETQGSNSPLHF. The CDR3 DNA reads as TGTGCCAGCAGTGAGACACAGGGTTCGAATTCACCCCTCCACTTT.